This entry concerns a single T cell receptor (beta chain). This specimen comes from a study of OX40 agonist ivuxolimab in advanced cancers. Some clones are missing from TCRdb's copy, which holds only in-frame ones; the method was immunoSEQ multiplex PCR. The sample lists about 100,000 clones, roughly 90% occurring once. Sequencing used CD4+ or CD8+ T cells sorted from blood, obtained in a trial of the OX40 agonist ivuxolimab. The clonotype comes from an adult with an advanced solid tumor such as melanoma, head and neck, liver or kidney cancer.

The CDR3 is CASSLGTGGWNEQFF. DNA for the CDR3: TGTGCCAGCAGTTTGGGCACAGGGGGCTGGAATGAGCAGTTCTTC. The chain uses TRBV28 and TRBJ2-1; 9 nucleotides agree with TRBD1. Germline V gene sequence: CDR1 MDHEN, CDR2 SYDVKM. The CDR3 length is 15 residues. J was trimmed by 7 bases and V by 3 bases; bases with no gene match: 7.